These 23 T cell receptor beta chains came from one sample sequenced in a study of blood T cell repertoires in COVID-19. Here immunoSEQ multiplex PCR was the method, and the copy in TCRdb shows in-frame clones only, minus some. The table shows 100,000 to 120,000 clones, with roughly 80% occurring only once. Sequencing was done on a sample of peripheral blood. The receptor set was obtained from a woman aged 80 or over with acute or convalescent COVID-19.

The chain carries TRBV6-4 and TRBJ2-2; 7 nucleotides match TRBD1. The V gene end was trimmed by 4 bases and the J gene end by 6 bases; junction bases not matched to a gene: 5. Per germline, CDR1 MRHNA and CDR2 SNTAGT. The CDR3 covers 14 residues. CDR3 nucleotide sequence: TGTGCCAGCAGTGTCGACAGGGCATCCGGGGAGCTGTTTTTT. Its translation is CASSVDRASGELFF.

V usage is TRBV29-1 and J usage is TRBJ1-2; 10 bases fit TRBD1. The length of the CDR3 is 13 residues. Trimming took 7 bases from V and 2 from J; bases not matched to a gene: 4. CDR1 and CDR2 (germline): SQVTM, ANQGSEA. CDR3 sequence reads: CSAGTGENYGYTF. The CDR3 coding sequence is TGCAGCGCCGGGACAGGGGAAAACTATGGCTACACCTTC.

The J gene is TRBJ2-3, the V gene TRBV24-1, with a possible D match to TRBD2 (6 bases). Germline lookup yields CDR1 KGHDR and CDR2 SFDVKD. The CDR3 is 12 residues long. Trimming shortened V by 9 bases and J by 8 bases, and 14 bases separated the two germline ends. CDR3 sequence: CATGTDLLTQYF. The CDR3 nucleotides read TGTGCCACCGGGACTGACCTCCTTACGCAGTATTTT.

The chain joins TRBV5-1 to TRBJ2-1, with 9 positions matching TRBD1. J lost 7 bases, V lost 5 bases, and 10 bases had no gene match. The germline V gene encodes CDR1 SGHRS and CDR2 YFSETQ. The CDR3 extends over 15 amino acids. For the CDR3, the DNA is TGCGCCAGCAGTTTTATGGGACAGGGTACTAATGAGCAGTTCTTC. This translates into CASSFMGQGTNEQFF.

The chain uses TRBV11-2 and TRBJ1-2; D is unresolved. V was pared by 6 bases and J by 4 bases, with 18 bases between. Germline V lookup: CDR1 SGHAT, CDR2 FQNNGV. CDR3 size: 15 residues. The CDR3 is CASSTPGSYFYGYTF. DNA of the CDR3: TGTGCCAGCAGTACGCCCGGGAGCTACTTCTATGGCTACACCTTC.

The V and J genes are TRBV19 and TRBJ2-3; D is possibly TRBD2 (6 bases). The CDR3 loop spans 16 amino acids. V was trimmed by 6 bases and J by 0 bases, leaving 16 bases between them. Germline V gene lookup returns CDR1 LNHDA and CDR2 SQIVND (reference sequence). CDR3 loop: CASSLGLGTSTDTQYF. The CDR3 DNA reads as TGTGCCAGTAGCCTCGGACTCGGGACTAGCACAGATACGCAGTATTTT. Filled out from reference TRBV19 and TRBJ2-3, the complete variable domain reads DGGITQSPKYLFRKEGQNVTLSCEQNLNHDAMYWYRQDPGQGLRLIYYSQIVNDFQKGDIAEGYSVSREKKESFPLTVTSAQKNPTAFYLCASSLGLGTSTDTQYFGPGTRLTVL.

This clone appeared a single time. This chain connects TRBV5-8 to TRBJ2-7, with 7 bases aligning to TRBD1. With 6 bases clipped from V and 7 bases from J, the junction kept 10 bases outside the gene matches. From germline, CDR1 is SGHTS and CDR2 YDEGEE. The CDR3 has 13 residues. The CDR3 sequence: CASTRLQGWEQYV. For the CDR3, the DNA is TGTGCCAGCACTCGGTTACAGGGGTGGGAGCAGTACGTC.

This clone was counted a few times. This chain joins TRBV30 and TRBJ2-1; TRBD2 aligns across 8 bases. The CDR3 is 14 amino acids. With V trimmed by 2 bases and J by 10 bases, 10 bases remained unmatched. CDR1 and CDR2 from the germline V gene are GTSNPN and SVGIG (reference sequence). The CDR3 here is CAWSRREGGGEQFF. In DNA form, the CDR3 reads TGTGCCTGGAGTAGACGGGAGGGCGGAGGAGAGCAGTTCTTC.

Notes on this clone: The same CDR3 is also encoded by other DNA sequences in this sample. The chain combines TRBV19 with TRBJ1-2; the D gene is possibly TRBD1 (5 bases). The germline V gene has CDR1 LNHDA and CDR2 SQIVND (reference sequence). Trimming removed 3 bases at V and 3 bases at J, with 14 bases between. The CDR3 runs 15 residues. CDR3 loop: CASSIGRQGHYGYTF. CDR3 in DNA: TGTGCCAGTAGTATCGGGCGGCAGGGCCACTATGGCTACACCTTC.

The chain is built from TRBV10-3 and TRBJ2-7; a weak D match, TRBD2 (6 bases). The V gene's germline CDR1 is ENHRY and CDR2 SYGVKD. The CDR3 contains 14 residues. V shed 3 bases and J shed 3 bases, with 12 bases lying between them. Here the CDR3 DNA reads TGTGCCATCAGTGAAAGGGGAGGCTACTACGAGCAGTACTTC. Its translation: CAISERGGYYEQYF.

The rearrangement joins TRBV5-1 to TRBJ1-1; possible D gene TRBD1, 6 bases. This CDR3 contains 13 residues. Trimming stripped 3 bases from V and 1 base from J, with 7 bases between. Germline CDR1 is SGHRS and CDR2 is YFSETQ. The CDR3 region has the DNA TGCGCCAGCAGCTCGACAGGGAACACTGAAGCTTTCTTT. Protein: CASSSTGNTEAFF.

V usage is TRBV2 and J usage is TRBJ1-5, with TRBD1 identical over 7 bases. Germline loops: CDR1 SNHLY, CDR2 FYNNEI. Unmatched junction bases numbered 7, after V lost 3 bases and J lost 8 bases. The CDR3 spans 14 residues. The CDR3 loop is CASSDGQVIKPQHF. The CDR3 DNA follows: TGTGCCAGCAGTGACGGACAGGTGATCAAGCCCCAGCATTTT.

The rearrangement uses TRBV5-6 and TRBJ1-5; 7 nucleotides align to TRBD1. V was pared by 3 bases and J by 6 bases, with 3 bases of the junction left unmatched. In germline, CDR1 is SGHDT, CDR2 YYEEEE. The length of the CDR3 is 13 residues. CDR3 bases: TGTGCCAGCAGCTCCACAGGGGTTCAGCCCCAGCATTTT. Its translation is CASSSTGVQPQHF. The full variable domain, completed using reference TRBV5-6 and TRBJ1-5, is DAGVTQSPTHLIKTRGQQVTLRCSPKSGHDTVSWYQQALGQGPQFIFQYYEEEERQRGNFPDRFSGHQFPNYSSELNVNALLLGDSALYLCASSSTGVQPQHFGDGTRLSIL.

This chain uses TRBV7-2 with TRBJ2-4; D gene ambiguous. This CDR3 region has 14 residues. The germline V gene has CDR1 SGHTA and CDR2 FQGNSA. Trimming pared 2 bases from V and 7 bases from J, leaving 12 bases between. The CDR3: CASSLTGSVNIQYF. The CDR3, as DNA: TGTGCCAGCAGCTTAACGGGTAGTGTCAACATTCAGTACTTC.

The chain links TRBV2 to TRBJ2-1; weak D call: TRBD1 (5 bases). Per the germline V gene, CDR1 is SNHLY and CDR2 is FYNNEI. The CDR3 runs 13 residues. V shed 6 bases and J shed 7 bases, with 13 bases lying between them. CDR3 coding DNA: TGTGCCAGCAGCAGGGATGTGGCGAATGAGCAGTTCTTC. Its protein is CASSRDVANEQFF.

Regarding this clone: The sample has other DNA sequences that encode this CDR3 too. The genes are TRBV28 and TRBJ2-6; D is ambiguous. This CDR3 is built from 13 residues. The germline V gene has CDR1 MDHEN and CDR2 SYDVKM. With 8 bases removed from V and 0 bases from J, the gap between germline ends came to 5 bases. The CDR3 DNA sequence: TGTGCCAGCCGGAGCTCTGGGGCCAACGTCCTGACTTTC. Translated: CASRSSGANVLTF.

The rearrangement joins TRBV30 to TRBJ2-7; 9 bases agree with TRBD1. The CDR3 sequence is 11 residues long. Trimming removed 5 bases from V and 5 bases from J; junction bases left unmatched: 1. CDR1 and CDR2 (germline): GTSNPN, SVGIG (reference sequence). This CDR3 reads CAWGQGNEQYV. The CDR3 DNA reads TGTGCCTGGGGACAGGGGAACGAGCAGTACGTC.

The V and J genes are TRBV7-9 and TRBJ2-7; the match to TRBD1 covers 8 bases. In germline, CDR1 is SEHNR, CDR2 FQNEAQ (reference sequence). Trimming removed 4 bases from V and 3 bases from J; junction bases left unmatched: 5. CDR3 size: 14 residues. CDR3 sequence reads: CASSSQGANYEQYV. For the CDR3, the DNA is TGTGCCAGCAGCTCTCAGGGGGCGAACTACGAGCAGTACGTC.

This rearrangement joins TRBV28 to TRBJ1-1; a weak D match, TRBD1 (6 bases). The germline V gene has CDR1 MDHEN and CDR2 SYDVKM. The ends were cut back, 2 bases at V and 1 base at J, with 11 bases in the middle. The CDR3 has 15 residues. The CDR3 reads CASSLRGAGNTEAFF. The CDR3 DNA is TGTGCCAGCAGTTTACGGGGGGCTGGGAACACTGAAGCTTTCTTT.

This chain links TRBV24-1 with TRBJ2-3; a possible D gene is TRBD1 (6 bases). Germline lookup yields CDR1 KGHDR and CDR2 SFDVKD. The CDR3 covers 13 residues. Trimming shortened V by 11 bases and J by 3 bases, and 14 bases separated the two germline ends. The CDR3 nucleotides read TGTGCCATCGCGGAAGACAGGACAGATACGCAGTATTTT. It encodes CAIAEDRTDTQYF.

Concerning this clone itself: At one of its ends the junction is not consistent with the germline gene, which may arise from a read error. This chain uses TRBV6-5 with TRBJ1-4, with no clear D. CDR1 and CDR2 (germline): MNHEY, SVGAGI. The CDR3 consists of 14 residues. Written as DNA, the CDR3 is TGTGCCAGCAGTTACGACAAAACTTATGAAAAACTGTTTTTT. It specifies CASSYDKTYEKLFF.

The V call is TRBV5-8, the J call TRBJ2-2; D gene ambiguous. Per germline, CDR1 SGHTS and CDR2 YDEGEE. Trimming removed 0 bases from V and 6 bases from J, with 9 bases in between. This CDR3 is built from 14 residues. The CDR3 region is CASSLDLRAGELFF. The CDR3 DNA reads TGTGCCAGCAGCTTGGACCTTAGAGCCGGGGAGCTGTTTTTT.

This clone was picked up one time. V gene TRBV19 combines with J gene TRBJ1-6, with 7 bases matching TRBD1. The CDR3 totals 14 residues. J lost 8 bases, V lost 5 bases, and 6 bases had no gene match. Per germline, CDR1 LNHDA and CDR2 SQIVND (reference sequence). The CDR3 is CASSVTGADSPLHF. In DNA form, the CDR3 reads TGTGCCAGTAGTGTCACAGGGGCCGATTCACCCCTCCACTTT.